This is a list of T cell receptor beta chains from one sample in a study of blood T cells in healthy people across ages. TCRdb recomputed calls from the 5' RACE reads with MiXCR, one row per CDR3 protein. Here the sample spans approximately 940,000 distinct CDR3 sequences, roughly 50% being singletons. Source material: blood. Receptor source: a man younger than 40 in good health. The CDR3 runs from the conserved cysteine through the conserved F or W. A D gene is named only where the DNA matches it firmly. Clone size is shown for a subset of rows, as once, few, many or a class of expanded clone.

clone size | D gene | J gene | V gene | CDR3 protein | CDR3 DNA
many | TRBD2 | TRBJ2-2 | TRBV7-2 | CASTLGGGGNTGELFF | TGTGCCAGCACCCTCGGAGGCGGGGGGAACACCGGGGAGCTGTTTTTT
. | . | TRBJ2-7 | TRBV7-9 | CASSSLPTYEQYF | TGTGCCAGCAGTTCACTCCCCACCTACGAGCAGTACTTC
few | TRBD1 | TRBJ2-7 | TRBV28 | CASKRDRSYEQYF | TGTGCCAGTAAACGGGACAGATCCTACGAGCAGTACTTC
. | TRBD2 | TRBJ2-1 | TRBV20-1 | CSARGGRGGSYNEQFF | TGCAGTGCTAGAGGGGGCCGGGGGGGATCCTACAATGAGCAGTTCTTC
. | TRBD2 | TRBJ2-7 | TRBV12-3/TRBV12-4 | CASTSPAGGREQYF | TGTGCCAGCACTAGCCCAGCGGGGGGGCGCGAGCAGTACTTC
. | . | TRBJ1-1 | TRBV25-1 | CASGGPGPTGAFF | TGTGCCAGCGGTGGCCCCGGACCAACTGGGGCTTTCTTT
once | . | TRBJ2-2 | TRBV2 | CASSPGLLVGNTGELFF | TGTGCCAGCAGCCCGGGTCTTCTGGTTGGGAACACCGGGGAGCTGTTTTTT
few | . | TRBJ2-7 | TRBV4-3 | CASSQEVHGSNEQYF | TGCGCCAGCAGCCAAGAAGTGCACGGTTCGAACGAGCAGTACTTC
few | . | TRBJ2-5 | TRBV29-1 | CSVVGGETQYF | TGCAGCGTTGTGGGTGGCGAGACCCAGTACTTC
. | . | TRBJ2-7 | TRBV28 | CASSLSYRDNSYEQYF | TGTGCCAGCAGTTTATCTTACCGGGACAACTCCTACGAGCAGTACTTC
few | TRBD1 | TRBJ1-2 | TRBV20-1 | CSADTGTGGYTF | TGCAGTGCTGATACCGGGACAGGAGGCTACACCTTC
. | . | TRBJ2-3 | TRBV7-9 | CASSFPAGTTDTQYF | TGTGCCAGCAGCTTCCCCGCAGGGACCACAGATACGCAGTATTTT
. | . | TRBJ1-2 | TRBV6-5 | CASSYSTGRNYGYTF | TGTGCCAGCAGTTACTCCACGGGTCGAAACTATGGCTACACCTTC
. | TRBD2 | TRBJ2-3 | TRBV20-1 | CSAIVKTSGGAADTQYF | TGCAGTGCTATCGTTAAGACTAGCGGGGGGGCCGCAGATACGCAGTATTTT
. | TRBD1 | TRBJ2-4 | TRBV5-4 | CASSPWGTAQAKNIQYF | TGTGCCAGCAGCCCTTGGGGGACAGCCCAAGCCAAAAACATTCAGTACTTC
. | TRBD1 | TRBJ2-4 | TRBV18 | CASSPPDRVNIQYF | TGTGCCAGCTCACCCCCGGACAGGGTGAACATTCAGTACTTC
many | . | TRBJ2-7 | TRBV12-3/TRBV12-4 | CASSFTGLAYEQYF | TGTGCCAGCAGTTTTACAGGGTTGGCCTACGAGCAGTACTTC
few | TRBD1 | TRBJ1-2 | TRBV6-1 | CASRRQGLDYGYTF | TGTGCCAGCAGACGACAGGGTCTTGACTATGGCTACACCTTC
few | . | TRBJ1-6 | TRBV14 | CASSDLSGSYNSPLHF | TGTGCCAGCAGCGACCTCTCAGGATCCTATAATTCACCCCTCCATTTT
many | TRBD1 | TRBJ2-4 | TRBV12-3/TRBV12-4 | CASSPGQENIQYF | TGTGCCAGCAGCCCCGGACAGGAAAACATTCAGTACTTC
. | TRBD1 | TRBJ2-7 | TRBV18 | CASSQILRDSPYEQYF | TGTGCCAGCTCACAAATCCTCCGGGACAGTCCCTACGAGCAGTACTTC
few | TRBD2 | TRBJ2-3 | TRBV12-3/TRBV12-4 | CASNRGGQGDTQYF | TGTGCCAGCAATCGGGGGGGGCAGGGAGATACGCAGTATTTT
. | TRBD2 | TRBJ2-3 | TRBV7-2 | CASSLRGGRFPDTQYF | TGTGCCAGCAGCTTGCGGGGGGGCCGATTTCCAGATACGCAGTATTTT
. | . | TRBJ1-1 | TRBV7-2 | CASSLALTLAFF | TGTGCCAGCAGCTTAGCATTGACCTTGGCTTTCTTT
once | . | TRBJ1-2 | TRBV12-3/TRBV12-4 | CASSAGLGYTF | TGTGCCAGCAGTGCGGGGCTTGGCTACACCTTC
few | TRBD1 | TRBJ2-5 | TRBV6-1 | CASIPDRVYETQYF | TGTGCCAGCATTCCCGACAGGGTGTACGAGACCCAGTACTTC
few | . | TRBJ2-7 | TRBV20-1 | CSASFAREQYF | TGCAGTGCTAGTTTCGCGCGCGAGCAGTACTTC
. | . | TRBJ1-2 | TRBV4-1 | CASSQGISDGYTF | TGCGCCAGCAGCCAAGGGATCTCGGATGGCTACACCTTC
. | . | TRBJ1-5 | TRBV20-1 | CSASSGMQPQHF | TGCAGTGCTAGTTCGGGGATGCAGCCCCAGCATTTT
few | TRBD1 | TRBJ2-1 | TRBV4-3 | CASSQQGQDPYNEQFF | TGCGCCAGCAGCCAGCAGGGACAGGACCCTTACAATGAGCAGTTCTTC
few | TRBD1 | TRBJ2-7 | TRBV12-3/TRBV12-4 | CASSSDRGRGEQYF | TGTGCCAGCAGTAGCGACAGGGGGCGCGGCGAGCAGTACTTC
. | TRBD1 | TRBJ2-7 | TRBV27 | CASRQNRDRAYEQYF | TGTGCCAGCAGACAAAACCGGGACAGAGCCTACGAGCAGTACTTC
. | . | TRBJ2-1 | TRBV12-3/TRBV12-4 | CASTPYGYNEQFF | TGTGCCAGCACCCCTTACGGGTACAATGAGCAGTTCTTC